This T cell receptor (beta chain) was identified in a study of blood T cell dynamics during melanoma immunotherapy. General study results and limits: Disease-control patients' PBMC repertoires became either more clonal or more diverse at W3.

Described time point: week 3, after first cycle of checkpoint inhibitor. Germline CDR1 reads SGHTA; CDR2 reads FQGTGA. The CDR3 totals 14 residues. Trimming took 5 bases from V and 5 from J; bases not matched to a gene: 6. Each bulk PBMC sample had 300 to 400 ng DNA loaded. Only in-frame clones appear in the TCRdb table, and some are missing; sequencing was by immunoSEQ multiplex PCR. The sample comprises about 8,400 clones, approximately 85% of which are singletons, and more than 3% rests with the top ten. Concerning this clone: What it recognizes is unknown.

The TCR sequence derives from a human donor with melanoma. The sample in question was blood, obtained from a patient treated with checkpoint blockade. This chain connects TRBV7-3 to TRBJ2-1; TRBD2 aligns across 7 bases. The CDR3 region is CASSAGLGNNEQFF. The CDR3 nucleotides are TGTGCCAGCAGCGCAGGACTAGGAAACAATGAGCAGTTCTTC.